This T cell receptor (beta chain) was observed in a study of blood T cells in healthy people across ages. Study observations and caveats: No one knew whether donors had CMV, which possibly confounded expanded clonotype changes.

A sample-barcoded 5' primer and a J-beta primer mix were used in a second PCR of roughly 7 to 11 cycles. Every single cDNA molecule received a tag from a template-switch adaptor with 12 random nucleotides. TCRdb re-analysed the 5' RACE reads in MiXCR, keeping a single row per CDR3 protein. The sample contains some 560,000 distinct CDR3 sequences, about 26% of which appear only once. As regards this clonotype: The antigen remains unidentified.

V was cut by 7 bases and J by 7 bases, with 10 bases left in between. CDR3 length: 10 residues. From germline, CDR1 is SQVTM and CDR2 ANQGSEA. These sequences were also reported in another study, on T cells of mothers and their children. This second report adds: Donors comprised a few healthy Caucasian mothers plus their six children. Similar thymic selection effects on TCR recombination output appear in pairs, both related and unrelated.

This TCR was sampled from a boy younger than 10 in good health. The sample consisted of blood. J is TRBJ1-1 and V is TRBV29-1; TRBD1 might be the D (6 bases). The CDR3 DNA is TGCAGCGCCCAGGGGTTTGAAGCTTTCTTT. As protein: CSAQGFEAFF. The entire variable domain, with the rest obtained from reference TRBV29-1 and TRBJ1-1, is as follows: SAVISQKPSRDICQRGTSLTIQCQVDSQVTMMFWYRQQPGQSLTLIATANQGSEATYESGFVIDKFPISRPNLTFSTLTVSNMSPEDSSIYLCSAQGFEAFFGQGTRLTVV.